A selection of T cell receptor beta chains follows, all from one sample in a study of cytomegalovirus exposure and HLA in healthy donors. Profiled with immunoSEQ multiplex PCR; TCRdb holds only in-frame clones, not every one. Here the sample spans 120,000 or so clones, about four fifths being singletons. The material sequenced was PBMCs. These receptor sequences come from a man aged 18 to 30 in good health and CMV-seronegative. The CDR3 runs from the conserved cysteine through the conserved F or W. D genes are given only for firm matches. Only part of the rows carry a size: once, few, many, or a class if the clone is expanded.

v_gene,j_gene,abundance,d_gene,CDR3aa,CDR3nt
TRBV11-2,TRBJ2-7,once,TRBD1,CASSSLQGANEQYF,TGTGCCAGCAGCTCCTTACAGGGGGCTAATGAGCAGTACTTC
TRBV11-2,TRBJ1-3,-,TRBD1,CASSLGQESSGNTIYF,TGTGCCAGCAGCCTTGGACAGGAGAGCTCTGGAAACACCATATATTTT
TRBV4-1,TRBJ2-1,-,TRBD2,CASSQDRRAGISYNEQFF,TGCGCCAGCAGCCAAGATCGTCGAGCGGGGATCTCCTACAATGAGCAGTTCTTC
TRBV6-6,TRBJ2-2,-,-,CASGNRGGGELFF,TGTGCCAGCGGCAACAGGGGAGGCGGGGAGCTGTTTTTT
TRBV2,TRBJ2-7,-,-,CASSDPLRGNEQYF,TGTGCCAGCAGTGATCCCCTGCGTGGTAACGAGCAGTACTTC
TRBV19,TRBJ1-3,-,-,CASTQGPGSGNTIYF,TGTGCCAGTACCCAGGGCCCGGGTTCTGGAAACACCATATATTTT
TRBV13,TRBJ2-5,once,-,CASSTTSRGGETQYF,TGTGCCAGCAGCACGACTAGCAGGGGAGGAGAGACCCAGTACTTC
TRBV11-2,TRBJ1-2,-,TRBD1,CASSLRPGTGPYGYTF,TGTGCCAGCAGCCTCCGTCCCGGGACAGGTCCCTATGGCTACACCTTC
TRBV29-1,TRBJ2-7,-,-,CSVTGAYEQYF,TGCAGCGTTACGGGGGCCTACGAGCAGTACTTC
TRBV19,TRBJ2-2,-,-,CASLRDTGELFF,TGTGCCAGTCTCCGGGACACCGGGGAGCTGTTTTTT
TRBV6-6,TRBJ2-2,-,-,CASSYLGGTGELFF,TGTGCCAGCAGTTATTTGGGGGGCACCGGGGAGCTGTTTTTT
TRBV5-1,TRBJ2-3,-,-,CASSLERGMLFGTRPTRDTQYF,TGCGCCAGCAGCTTGGAAAGGGGAATGCTTTTTGGGACTCGGCCTACGAGAGATACGCAGTATTTT
TRBV7-2,TRBJ2-6,-,TRBD1,CASRRTGSTGSSGANVLTF,TGTGCCAGCAGGCGGACAGGGTCGACCGGGAGCTCTGGGGCCAACGTCCTGACTTTC
TRBV28,TRBJ1-1,few,TRBD1,CATDDRGGGFTEAFF,TGTGCCACCGACGACAGGGGAGGGGGATTCACTGAAGCTTTCTTT
TRBV5-5,TRBJ2-3,-,-,CASSLGGDTQYF,TGTGCCAGCAGCCTTGGGGGGGATACGCAGTATTTT
TRBV27,TRBJ2-2,few,-,CASSNLPGIDTGELFF,TGTGCCAGCAGTAATTTGCCAGGGATCGACACCGGGGAGCTGTTTTTT
TRBV27,TRBJ1-5,-,-,CASSLAGSGQPQHF,TGTGCCAGCAGTTTGGCGGGGTCCGGACAGCCCCAGCATTTT
TRBV9,TRBJ1-2,-,TRBD1,CASSPGTIQGAGGYTF,TGTGCCAGCAGCCCAGGGACGATCCAGGGGGCAGGTGGCTACACCTTC
TRBV7-3,TRBJ2-1,-,TRBD2,CASSAHPGLAMNEQFF,TGTGCCAGCAGCGCTCACCCGGGACTAGCTATGAATGAGCAGTTCTTC
TRBV10-3,TRBJ2-7,-,TRBD1,CAISPTGTSYEQYF,TGTGCCATCAGTCCGACAGGGACCTCCTACGAGCAGTACTTC
TRBV9,TRBJ2-5,-,-,CASSGGAQETQYF,TGTGCCAGCAGCGGCGGGGCGCAAGAGACCCAGTACTTC
TRBV5-8,TRBJ2-1,-,-,CASTLQAYNEQFF,TGTGCCAGCACCTTACAGGCTTACAATGAGCAGTTCTTC
TRBV27,TRBJ1-2,few,TRBD1,CASSFRGTGGPSYTF,TGTGCCAGCAGTTTCCGGGGGACAGGGGGCCCGAGCTACACCTTC
TRBV9,TRBJ2-3,-,TRBD2,CASSILAGSADTQYF,TGTGCCAGCAGCATCCTAGCGGGGAGTGCAGATACGCAGTATTTT
TRBV6-5,TRBJ1-1,-,-,CASSYGGRKGTEAFF,TGTGCCAGCAGTTACGGAGGTCGGAAGGGCACTGAAGCTTTCTTT
TRBV25-1,TRBJ1-2,-,-,CASSELSGEKNYGYTF,TGTGCCAGCAGTGAATTATCGGGTGAGAAGAACTATGGCTACACCTTC
TRBV5-1,TRBJ2-7,-,TRBD1,CASSLGITGTGGNEQYF,TGCGCCAGCAGCTTGGGAATAACCGGGACAGGGGGCAACGAGCAGTACTTC
TRBV7-7,TRBJ2-2,-,TRBD1,CASSFGTGNTGELFF,TGTGCCAGCAGCTTCGGGACAGGGAACACCGGGGAGCTGTTTTTT
TRBV5-4,TRBJ2-7,-,-,CASSSLTSGEQYF,TGTGCCAGCAGCTCCCTGACCTCAGGCGAGCAGTACTTC
TRBV25-1,TRBJ2-3,-,-,CASSATAVLSTDTQYF,TGTGCCAGCAGCGCGACAGCCGTCCTGAGCACAGATACGCAGTATTTT
TRBV5-1,TRBJ2-2,once,-,CASDKSNTGELFF,TGCGCCAGCGACAAGTCGAACACCGGGGAGCTGTTTTTT
TRBV15,TRBJ2-5,-,-,CATSRDASRETQYF,TGTGCCACCAGCAGAGATGCGAGCCGGGAGACCCAGTACTTC
TRBV10-3,TRBJ2-7,few,-,CAINRDIRSYEQYF,TGTGCCATCAACCGGGACATCCGCTCCTACGAGCAGTACTTC
TRBV7-8,TRBJ1-2,-,-,CASSLYLAGQKTYGYTF,TGTGCCAGCAGCCTTTACTTAGCGGGCCAGAAAACCTATGGCTACACCTTC
TRBV13,TRBJ2-7,-,-,CASSLFGGASYEQYF,TGTGCCAGCAGCTTATTTGGGGGCGCGTCCTACGAGCAGTACTTC
TRBV2,TRBJ2-5,-,TRBD2,CASSAAGGSETQYF,TGTGCCAGCAGTGCCGCGGGGGGATCAGAGACCCAGTACTTC
TRBV6-6,TRBJ2-1,few,-,CASSYVDRSSYNEQFF,TGTGCCAGCAGTTATGTGGACAGAAGCTCCTACAATGAGCAGTTCTTC
TRBV27,TRBJ2-7,-,TRBD2,CASSRTSGGAREQYF,TGTGCCAGCAGTCGGACTAGCGGGGGGGCAAGGGAGCAGTACTTC
TRBV15,TRBJ1-1,once,-,CATSSLFTGIVNTEAFF,TGTGCCACCAGCAGCCTATTTACAGGGATAGTGAACACTGAAGCTTTCTTT
TRBV6-5,TRBJ2-7,-,-,CASSSTVVCGYEQYF,TGTGCCAGCAGTTCGACCGTCGTGTGCGGGTACGAGCAGTACTTC
TRBV4-3,TRBJ1-4,-,-,CASSQDGRGGNEKLFF,TGCGCCAGCAGCCAAGATGGTAGGGGCGGTAATGAAAAACTGTTTTTT
TRBV11-2,TRBJ2-1,-,TRBD2,CASSLDRGLADTGDEQFF,TGTGCCAGCAGCTTAGATAGGGGACTAGCAGACACGGGGGATGAGCAGTTCTTC
TRBV9,TRBJ1-4,-,TRBD1,CASSHGQDATTNEKLFF,TGTGCCAGCTCCCACGGACAGGATGCAACAACTAATGAAAAACTGTTTTTT
TRBV29-1,TRBJ2-7,-,TRBD1,CSVAGQSYEQYF,TGCAGCGTTGCGGGACAGAGTTACGAGCAGTACTTC
TRBV7-9,TRBJ2-7,-,TRBD1,CSSSLGQGKHEQYF,TGTTCCAGCAGCTTAGGACAGGGGAAACACGAGCAGTACTTC
TRBV5-1,TRBJ2-5,-,TRBD2,CASRGGAWQETQYF,TGCGCCAGTCGCGGGGGGGCTTGGCAAGAGACCCAGTACTTC
TRBV5-5,TRBJ2-1,-,-,CASSPGQGFEQFF,TGTGCCAGCAGCCCAGGGCAGGGGTTTGAGCAGTTCTTC
TRBV25-1,TRBJ2-6,-,-,CASRFPGANVLTF,TGTGCCTCTAGGTTCCCCGGGGCCAACGTCCTGACTTTC
TRBV13,TRBJ2-5,-,-,CASSSLGVETQYF,TGTGCCAGCAGCTCCCTAGGGGTCGAGACCCAGTACTTC
TRBV6-5,TRBJ1-1,few,-,CASSPYQGGAFF,TGTGCCAGCAGTCCCTACCAGGGCGGAGCTTTCTTT
TRBV4-3,TRBJ2-3,-,TRBD2,CASSQEASGVTDTQYF,TGCGCCAGCAGCCAAGAGGCTAGCGGGGTCACAGATACGCAGTATTTT
TRBV14,TRBJ1-3,-,-,CASSQPRGIPGGNTIYF,TGTGCCAGCAGCCAACCCCGGGGGATACCGGGTGGAAACACCATATATTTT
TRBV7-3,TRBJ2-3,-,-,CASSLTPGTQYF,TGTGCCAGCAGCTTAACCCCCGGTACGCAGTATTTT
TRBV12-5,TRBJ2-7,-,TRBD1,CASGMGQGIREQYF,TGTGCTAGTGGTATGGGACAGGGTATTAGAGAGCAGTACTTC
TRBV11-2,TRBJ2-3,few,TRBD1,CASTGGTGQDTQYF,TGTGCCAGCACCGGGGGGACAGGGCAGGATACGCAGTATTTT